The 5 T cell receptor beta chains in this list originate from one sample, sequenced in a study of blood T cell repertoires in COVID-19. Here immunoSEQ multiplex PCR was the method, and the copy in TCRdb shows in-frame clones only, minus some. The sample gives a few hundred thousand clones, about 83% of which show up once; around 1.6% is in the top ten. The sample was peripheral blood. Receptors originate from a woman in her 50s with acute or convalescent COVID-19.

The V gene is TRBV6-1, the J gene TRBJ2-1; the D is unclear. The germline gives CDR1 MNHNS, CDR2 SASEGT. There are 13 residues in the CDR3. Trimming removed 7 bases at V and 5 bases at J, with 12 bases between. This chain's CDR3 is CASILLPDNEQFF. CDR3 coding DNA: TGTGCCAGCATTTTACTCCCGGACAATGAGCAGTTCTTC.

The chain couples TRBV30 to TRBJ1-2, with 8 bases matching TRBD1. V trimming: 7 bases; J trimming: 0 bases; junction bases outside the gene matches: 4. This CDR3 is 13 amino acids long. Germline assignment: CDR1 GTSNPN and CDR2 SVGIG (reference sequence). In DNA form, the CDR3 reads TGTGCCTCACTGGACAGGGCTAACTATGGCTACACCTTC. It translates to CASLDRANYGYTF.

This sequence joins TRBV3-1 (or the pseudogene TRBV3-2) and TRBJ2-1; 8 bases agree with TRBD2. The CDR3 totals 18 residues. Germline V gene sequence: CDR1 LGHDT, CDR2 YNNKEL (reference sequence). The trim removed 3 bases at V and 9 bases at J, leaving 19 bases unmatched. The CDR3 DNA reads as TGTGCCAGCAGCCAGTCCAGCGGGAGTGGAAGGCGTCGGGCTGAGCAGTTCTTC. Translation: CASSQSSGSGRRRAEQFF.

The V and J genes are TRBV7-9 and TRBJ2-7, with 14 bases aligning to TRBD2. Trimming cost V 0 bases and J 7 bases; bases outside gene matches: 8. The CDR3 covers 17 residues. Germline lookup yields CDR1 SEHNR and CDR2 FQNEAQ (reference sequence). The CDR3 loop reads CASSLAGTSGSKPEQYF. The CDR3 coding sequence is TGTGCCAGCAGCTTAGCCGGGACTAGCGGGAGTAAACCGGAGCAGTACTTC.

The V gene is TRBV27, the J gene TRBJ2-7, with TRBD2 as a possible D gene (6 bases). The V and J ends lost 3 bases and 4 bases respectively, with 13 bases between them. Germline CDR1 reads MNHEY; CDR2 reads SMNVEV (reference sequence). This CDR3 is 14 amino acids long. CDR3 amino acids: CASSFRIGGYEQYF. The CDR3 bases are TGTGCCAGCAGTTTCCGGATAGGAGGGTACGAGCAGTACTTC.